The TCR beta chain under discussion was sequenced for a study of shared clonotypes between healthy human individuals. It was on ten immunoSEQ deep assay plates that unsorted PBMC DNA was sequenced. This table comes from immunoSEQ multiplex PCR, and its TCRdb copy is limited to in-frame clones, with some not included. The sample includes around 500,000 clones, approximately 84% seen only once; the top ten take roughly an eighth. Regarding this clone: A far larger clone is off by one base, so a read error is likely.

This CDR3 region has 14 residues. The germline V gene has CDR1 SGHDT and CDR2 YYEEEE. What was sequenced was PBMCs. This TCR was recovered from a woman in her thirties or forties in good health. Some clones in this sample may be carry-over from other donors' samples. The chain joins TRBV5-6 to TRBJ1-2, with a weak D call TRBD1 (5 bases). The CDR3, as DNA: TGTGCCAGCGGCTTGGTTGGGGGAGGCTATGGCTACACCTTC. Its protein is CASGLVGGGYGYTF.